Listed here are 21 T cell receptor beta chains from one sample, sequenced in a study of T cells in Graves' hyperthyroidism and ophthalmopathy. RNA transcripts were the template for amplifying TCR beta CDR3 regions. First-round RT-PCR with HTBI primers amplified the TCR CDR3 region. TCRdb re-called the multiplex PCR reads through MiXCR, storing one row per CDR3 protein. The table includes hundreds of thousands of distinct CDR3 sequences, about two fifths detected once. Sequenced input: blood. These receptors were collected from a man aged 18 to 30 with Graves' hyperthyroidism.

This clonotype was found many times. The chain joins TRBV15 to TRBJ1-5; D possibly corresponds to TRBD1 (5 bases). V shed 1 base and J shed 3 bases, with 13 bases lying between them. This CDR3 contains 16 residues. From germline, CDR1 is LNHNV and CDR2 YYDKDF (reference sequence). CDR3 region: CATSRGGREPNQPQHF. CDR3 nucleotides: TGTGCCACCAGCAGAGGAGGCAGGGAGCCCAATCAGCCCCAGCATTTT.

The chain employs TRBV5-1 and TRBJ1-6, with D perhaps TRBD1 (5 bases). This CDR3 comprises 15 residues. Trimming took off 4 bases at V and 5 bases at J, with 13 bases between the two ends. Germline CDR1 reads SGHRS; CDR2 reads YFSETQ. This CDR3 reads CASSPATENNSPLHF. The CDR3 DNA reads as TGCGCCAGCAGCCCGGCGACAGAGAATAATTCACCCCTCCACTTT.

The chain couples TRBV19 to TRBJ2-7; 8 bases line up with TRBD1. Germline CDR1 is LNHDA and CDR2 is SQIVND (reference sequence). The V segment lost 9 bases and the J segment 5 bases; nucleotides outside the gene matches: 9. This CDR3 region has 13 residues. The CDR3 is CASRGPGVNEQYF. In DNA form, the CDR3 reads TGTGCCAGCAGGGGGCCAGGGGTAAACGAGCAGTACTTC.

The CDR3 reads CASSFRGGGNTF. As DNA, the CDR3 is TGTGCCAGCAGCTTTAGGGGGGGGGGGAACACCTTC. This chain joins TRBV25-1 and TRBJ1-2, with a tentative D call TRBD1 (6 bases). The ends were cut back, 6 bases at V and 12 bases at J, with 17 bases in the middle. The CDR3 is 12 amino acids. CDR1 and CDR2 from the germline V gene are MGHDK and SYGVNS.

This chain joins TRBV25-1 and TRBJ2-2; TRBD1 might be the D (5 bases). CDR3 length: 14 amino acids. Between the trimmed V and J ends, which lost 8 bases and 8 bases, there was a span of 18 bases. Germline values: CDR1 MGHDK, CDR2 SYGVNS. The CDR3 spells CASSDSPAVGELFF. The CDR3 bases are TGTGCCAGCTCAGACAGCCCCGCTGTAGGGGAGCTGTTTTTT.

This clonotype came up once. The CDR3: CASSQGWGRPHEQYF. In DNA form, the CDR3 reads TGTGCCAGCAGCCAGGGTTGGGGGCGCCCCCACGAGCAGTACTTC. The chain has TRBV5-5 and TRBJ2-7, with a tentative D call TRBD1 (6 bases). The germline gives CDR1 SGHKS, CDR2 YYEKEE (reference sequence). V was cut by 4 bases and J by 5 bases, with 19 bases left in between. The CDR3 spans 15 residues.

Many counts were recorded for this clonotype. V usage is TRBV29-1 and J usage is TRBJ2-7, with D tentatively TRBD1 (6 bases). V lost 5 bases and J 2 bases, leaving 13 bases between the germline ends. Germline V gene data show CDR1 as SQVTM and CDR2 as ANQGSEA. The CDR3 spans 13 residues. The CDR3 region is CSVLQGSTYEQYF. In nucleotides, the CDR3 is TGCAGCGTTCTACAGGGCAGTACCTACGAGCAGTACTTC.

The V and J genes are TRBV12-3 or TRBV12-4 and TRBJ1-2; D is undetermined. V was trimmed by 3 bases and J by 3 bases, leaving 14 bases between them. CDR3 size: 15 residues. DNA for the CDR3: TGTGCCAGCAGTTTCAGCCGGGGAGACGACTATGGCTACACCTTC. Protein: CASSFSRGDDYGYTF.

This clonotype was recorded at least ten times. The V and J genes are TRBV12-3 or TRBV12-4 and TRBJ2-7, with D tentatively TRBD1 (5 bases). The CDR3 runs to 15 residues. The V gene lost 6 bases and the J gene lost 3 bases, with 18 bases spanning the gap. The chain's CDR3 is CASSQILGEFYEQYF. The CDR3 coding sequence is TGTGCCAGCAGCCAAATTTTAGGGGAATTCTACGAGCAGTACTTC.

V usage is TRBV2 and J usage is TRBJ2-3; D possibly corresponds to TRBD1 (5 bases). V was cut by 0 bases and J by 2 bases, with 9 bases left in between. The CDR3 totals 15 residues. The germline gives CDR1 SNHLY, CDR2 FYNNEI. In DNA form, the CDR3 reads TGTGCCAGCAGTGAAGCAGGGGATTCCACAGATACGCAGTATTTT. It specifies CASSEAGDSTDTQYF.

This clonotype was detected only a few times. The rearrangement uses TRBV7-3 and TRBJ2-2, with TRBD2 matching over 7 bases. The J segment lost 0 bases and the V segment lost 1 base, leaving 5 bases of the junction unmatched. CDR1 is SGHTA and CDR2 is FQGTGA in the germline V gene. The CDR3 has 17 residues. CDR3: CASSLIPLAANTGELFF. CDR3 nucleotides: TGTGCCAGCAGCTTAATTCCGCTAGCGGCGAACACCGGGGAGCTGTTTTTT.

This clonotype came up a few times. This chain joins TRBV20-1 and TRBJ2-7; D may be TRBD1 (6 bases). Germline V CDR1 and CDR2: DFQATT, SNEGSKA (reference sequence). The CDR3 length is 13 residues. Trimming shortened V by 0 bases and J by 3 bases, and 9 bases separated the two germline ends. In DNA form, the CDR3 reads TGCAGTGCTAGAGATCTACAGGGCTACGAGCAGTACTTC. It encodes CSARDLQGYEQYF.

In regard to this clonotype: A much larger clone is a single base away; this may be a read error. This chain joins TRBV20-1 and TRBJ1-6; no clear D gene. Trimming left V 3 bases short and J 7 bases short, with 10 bases between. The CDR3 is made up of 13 amino acids. Germline V lookup: CDR1 DFQATT, CDR2 SNEGSKA (reference sequence). The CDR3 spells CSASGEGNSPLHF. The CDR3 region has the DNA TGCAGTGCTAGTGGGGAAGGAAATTCACCCCTCCACTTT.

This clonotype was detected a few times. The rearrangement uses TRBV5-5 and TRBJ1-2, with D unclear. The V and J ends lost 0 bases and 0 bases respectively, with 9 bases between them. Germline loops: CDR1 SGHKS, CDR2 YYEKEE (reference sequence). This CDR3 is 15 amino acids long. Here the CDR3 DNA reads TGTGCCAGCAGCTTGGGTGGCGAAGCTAACTATGGCTACACCTTC. It translates to CASSLGGEANYGYTF.

About this clonotype: This may arise from a read error, as a much more abundant clone is one base away. The chain uses TRBV2 and TRBJ1-6; perhaps TRBD1 as D (6 bases). Germline values: CDR1 SNHLY, CDR2 FYNNEI. The CDR3 runs to 12 residues. V dropped 9 bases and J dropped 10 bases, with 13 bases sitting between them. The CDR3 DNA sequence: TGTGCCAGGGGGGGGCCCGGATCACCCCTCCACTTT. The encoded protein is CARGGPGSPLHF.

This clonotype appeared many times. V and J are TRBV15 and TRBJ2-2; D may match TRBD1 or TRBD2 (5 bases each). The germline V gene encodes CDR1 LNHNV and CDR2 YYDKDF (reference sequence). The CDR3 is 17 residues long. The germline V and J ends were trimmed by 8 bases and 7 bases, with 26 bases remaining between them. CDR3: CATAQFGASRRNGELFF. In nucleotides, the CDR3 is TGTGCCACCGCGCAATTCGGGGCCTCGCGAAGAAACGGGGAGCTGTTTTTT.

This clonotype appeared many times. The V gene is TRBV7-6, the J gene TRBJ2-7; tentative D call: TRBD2 (6 bases). Germline V gene data show CDR1 as SGHVS and CDR2 as FNYEAQ. The CDR3 covers 14 residues. V was cut by 3 bases and J by 7 bases, with 16 bases left in between. DNA of the CDR3: TGTGCCAGCAGCTTGGGTGGGGGAGGCGGGGAGCAGTACTTC. Translation: CASSLGGGGGEQYF.

This clonotype was counted a few times. The chain joins TRBV6-2 or TRBV6-3 to TRBJ1-1; no firm D call. Trimming shortened V by 5 bases and J by 3 bases, and 22 bases separated the two germline ends. The CDR3 is made up of 17 amino acids. Germline CDR1 is MNHEY and CDR2 is SVGEGT. CDR3 in DNA: TGTGCCAGCAGTACCCTGTACGGATCACCGGAAGACACTGAAGCTTTCTTT. This gives the protein CASSTLYGSPEDTEAFF.

The CDR3 region is CASSFRDVSYEQYF. In DNA form, the CDR3 reads TGTGCCAGCAGTTTCCGGGACGTCTCCTACGAGCAGTACTTC. The rearrangement joins TRBV12-3 or TRBV12-4 to TRBJ2-7; D is possibly TRBD1 or TRBD2 (5 bases each). This CDR3 comprises 14 residues. Trimming shortened V by 3 bases and J by 0 bases, and 9 bases separated the two germline ends.

This clonotype was picked up many times. This chain connects TRBV15 to TRBJ1-5; no clear D. This CDR3 region has 15 residues. The V end was cut by 0 bases, the J end by 2 bases, with 8 bases between. In germline, CDR1 is LNHNV, CDR2 YYDKDF (reference sequence). CDR3: CATSRDVLGNQPQHF. Written as DNA, the CDR3 is TGTGCCACCAGCAGAGATGTATTAGGCAATCAGCCCCAGCATTTT.

As for this clonotype: A read error is possible here, since a much larger clone lies one base away. This chain connects TRBV11-2 to TRBJ1-4; D possibly corresponds to TRBD1 (5 bases). Germline CDR1 is SGHAT and CDR2 is FQNNGV. This CDR3 has 14 residues. Trimming left V 4 bases short and J 5 bases short, with 11 bases between. The CDR3 region is CASSSTVANEKLFF. The CDR3, as DNA: TGTGCCAGCAGCTCGACAGTGGCAAATGAAAAACTGTTTTTT.